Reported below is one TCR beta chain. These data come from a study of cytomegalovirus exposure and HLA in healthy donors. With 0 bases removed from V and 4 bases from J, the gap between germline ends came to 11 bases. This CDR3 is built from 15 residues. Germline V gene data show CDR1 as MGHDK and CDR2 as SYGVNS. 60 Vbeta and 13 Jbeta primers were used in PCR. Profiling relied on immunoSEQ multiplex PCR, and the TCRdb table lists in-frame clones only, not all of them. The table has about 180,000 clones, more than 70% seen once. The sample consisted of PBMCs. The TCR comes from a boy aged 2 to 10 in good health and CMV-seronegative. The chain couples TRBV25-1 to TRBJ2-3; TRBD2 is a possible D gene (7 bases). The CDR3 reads CASSEYQGRADTQYF. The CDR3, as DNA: TGTGCCAGCAGTGAATACCAGGGGAGGGCAGATACGCAGTATTTT.